These T cell receptor beta chains were read from a single sample in a study of blood T cell repertoires in COVID-19. TCRdb's table, derived via immunoSEQ multiplex PCR, lists solely in-frame clones and lacks some. In the table there are 100,000 or so clones, 80% of which are singletons. Sequences were obtained from peripheral blood. The receptors were gathered from a man in his 70s with active or convalescent COVID-19. CDR3s include the opening cysteine and the closing phenylalanine or tryptophan. D genes are given only for firm matches. The size of a clone is reported for some rows only, either as once, few or many, or as a class for expanded clones.

D gene	V gene	clone size	J gene	CDR3 protein	CDR3 DNA
TRBD1	TRBV19	NA	TRBJ1-2	CASSITRTGNYGYTF	TGTGCCAGTAGTATAACCCGGACAGGGAATTATGGCTACACCTTC
TRBD1	TRBV4-1	NA	TRBJ1-4	CASRPTGVTNEKLFF	TGCGCCAGCAGGCCTACAGGGGTAACTAATGAAAAACTGTTTTTT
TRBD1	TRBV18	NA	TRBJ1-2	CASSKDRDANYGYTF	TGTGCCAGCTCAAAAGACAGGGATGCTAACTATGGCTACACCTTC
NA	TRBV5-1	once	TRBJ1-6	CASSLAAQGDNSPLHF	TGCGCCAGCAGCTTGGCGGCACAGGGTGATAATTCACCCCTCCACTTT
NA	TRBV19	once	TRBJ1-5	CASSPRGERPQHF	TGTGCCAGTAGTCCTCGGGGGGAGCGGCCCCAGCATTTT
NA	TRBV7-9	NA	TRBJ2-5	CASSLVSGQETQYF	TGTGCCAGCAGCTTAGTTAGCGGCCAAGAGACCCAGTACTTC
NA	TRBV7-8	NA	TRBJ1-6	CASSLASLSPLHF	TGTGCCAGCAGCTTAGCGAGCCTCTCACCCCTCCACTTT
NA	TRBV9	NA	TRBJ2-2	CASSDQGQNTGELFF	TGTGCCAGCAGCGATCAGGGGCAGAACACCGGGGAGCTGTTTTTT
NA	TRBV2	NA	TRBJ2-5	CASRGYQGLGKQETQYF	TGTGCCAGCAGAGGCTATCAGGGATTGGGAAAACAAGAGACCCAGTACTTC
TRBD1	TRBV5-1	NA	TRBJ1-1	CASTHRQGLNTEAFF	TGCGCCAGCACCCATCGACAGGGACTGAACACTGAAGCTTTCTTT
NA	TRBV7-9	NA	TRBJ1-3	CASSLYSSGNTIYF	TGTGCCAGCAGCTTATACAGCTCTGGAAACACCATATATTTT
NA	TRBV7-9	NA	TRBJ2-7	CASSLGHPYEQYF	TGTGCCAGCAGCTTGGGACACCCCTACGAGCAGTACTTC
TRBD1	TRBV19	NA	TRBJ1-1	CASTATGTVTEAFF	TGTGCCAGTACCGCGACAGGGACGGTGACTGAAGCTTTCTTT
TRBD1	TRBV12-5	NA	TRBJ1-2	CASGLQGHYGYTF	TGTGCTAGTGGTTTACAGGGGCACTATGGCTACACCTTC
TRBD2	TRBV4-3	NA	TRBJ2-2	CASSQDIPGLGVAGELFF	TGCGCCAGCAGCCAAGATATCCCGGGACTAGGGGTCGCCGGGGAGCTGTTTTTT
NA	TRBV18	once	TRBJ1-1	CASSPLGWGGTNTEAFF	TGTGCCAGCTCACCCTTAGGGTGGGGGGGGACAAACACTGAAGCTTTCTTT
NA	TRBV18	NA	TRBJ1-1	CASSPPGGAGVTEAFF	TGTGCCAGCTCACCACCGGGGGGGGCTGGAGTCACTGAAGCTTTCTTT
TRBD2	TRBV5-1	once	TRBJ2-1	CASSKLAGEGNEQFF	TGCGCCAGCAGCAAACTAGCGGGAGAGGGGAATGAGCAGTTCTTC
TRBD2	TRBV30	once	TRBJ2-7	CASGGGPKSSYEQYF	TGTGCCTCGGGCGGGGGTCCCAAGAGCTCCTACGAGCAGTACTTC
TRBD1	TRBV4-3	many	TRBJ2-5	CASSPKTGGETQYF	TGCGCCAGCAGCCCGAAGACAGGGGGGGAGACCCAGTACTTC
NA	TRBV5-1	NA	TRBJ2-3	CASSLVAVTDTQYF	TGCGCCAGCAGCTTGGTAGCAGTCACAGATACGCAGTATTTT
TRBD1	TRBV19	few	TRBJ2-2	CASRSGQYTGELFF	TGTGCCAGTAGATCGGGACAGTACACCGGGGAGCTGTTTTTT
TRBD1	TRBV15	NA	TRBJ1-2	CATSRPLGQGRGYTF	TGTGCCACCAGCAGACCGTTGGGACAGGGAAGAGGCTACACCTTC
NA	TRBV7-2	NA	TRBJ1-2	CASTSDSNYGYTF	TGTGCCAGCACCTCCGACAGTAACTATGGCTACACCTTC
TRBD1	TRBV7-9	NA	TRBJ2-7	CASSSGTGLPYF	TGTGCCAGCAGCTCTGGGACAGGGTTGCCGTACTTC
NA	TRBV19	NA	TRBJ1-1	CASTRQDMNTEAFF	TGTGCCAGTACTCGACAGGACATGAACACTGAAGCTTTCTTT
NA	TRBV15	NA	TRBJ1-5	CATSRAGADSNQPQHF	TGTGCCACCAGCAGAGCTGGAGCAGATAGCAATCAGCCCCAGCATTTT
TRBD2	TRBV7-3	NA	TRBJ2-1	CASRVSGTYNEQFF	TGTGCCAGCAGGGTCAGCGGGACCTACAATGAGCAGTTCTTC
NA	TRBV5-6	few	TRBJ1-4	CASSLVNEKLFF	TGTGCCAGCAGCTTGGTAAATGAAAAACTGTTTTTT
TRBD1	TRBV6-6	NA	TRBJ2-7	CASAQGATYEQYF	TGTGCCAGCGCACAGGGGGCTACCTACGAGCAGTACTTC
TRBD1	TRBV6-5	NA	TRBJ1-6	CASSRDSGSPLHF	TGTGCCAGCAGCCGGGACAGCGGTTCACCCCTCCACTTT
TRBD2	TRBV7-8	NA	TRBJ2-4	CASSLIGGDKNIQYF	TGTGCCAGCAGCTTAATCGGGGGGGACAAAAACATTCAGTACTTC
NA	TRBV6-5	NA	TRBJ1-4	CASSYGGGVEKLFF	TGTGCCAGCAGTTACGGTGGCGGGGTTGAAAAACTGTTTTTT
TRBD1	TRBV18	few	TRBJ1-2	CASSPTTGGNYGYTF	TGTGCCAGCTCACCCACGACAGGGGGAAACTATGGCTACACCTTC
NA	TRBV5-8	NA	TRBJ2-6	CASSPDRSGANVLTF	TGTGCCAGCAGCCCTGACAGATCTGGGGCCAACGTCCTGACTTTC
TRBD2	TRBV5-4	few	TRBJ2-1	CASSRGLAGDNEQFF	TGTGCCAGCAGCCGGGGGCTAGCGGGAGACAATGAGCAGTTCTTC
TRBD1	TRBV5-6	NA	TRBJ1-3	CASSPGTGGFGNTIYF	TGTGCCAGCAGCCCAGGGACAGGGGGTTTTGGAAACACCATATATTTT
TRBD2	TRBV7-3	NA	TRBJ2-3	CASSLTGGDHTQYF	TGTGCCAGCAGCTTAACGGGAGGGGATCATACGCAGTATTTT